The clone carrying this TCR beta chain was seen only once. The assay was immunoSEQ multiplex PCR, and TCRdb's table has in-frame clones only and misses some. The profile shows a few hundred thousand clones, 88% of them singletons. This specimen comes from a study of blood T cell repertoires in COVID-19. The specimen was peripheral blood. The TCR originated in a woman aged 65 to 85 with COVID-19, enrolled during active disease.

The CDR3 DNA sequence: TGTGCCAGCAGTTTGGTACTAGCGGGAGGCCCGTACCAAGAGACCCAGTACTTC. Translating it yields CASSLVLAGGPYQETQYF. The chain is built from TRBV27 and TRBJ2-5, with 12 bases matching TRBD2. The CDR3 sequence is 18 residues long. The V segment lost 3 bases and the J segment 0 bases; nucleotides outside the gene matches: 8. Germline V CDR1 and CDR2: MNHEY, SMNVEV (reference sequence).